This T cell receptor (beta chain) comes out of a study of cytomegalovirus exposure and HLA in healthy donors. Study-level findings and limits: Cytomegalovirus-associated status was assigned to about 180 TCR beta chains.

Concerning this clone itself: Antigen specificity is unknown.

Germline V lookup: CDR1 MNHEY, CDR2 SVGAGI. The CDR3 contains 11 residues. V lost 6 bases, J lost 5 bases, and 7 bases lay in between. 13 Jbeta primers and 60 Vbeta primers were used for the PCR. This table comes from immunoSEQ multiplex PCR, and its TCRdb copy is limited to in-frame clones, with some not included. The data show 80,000 to 100,000 clones, about 81% seen once. Donors were nominally healthy when sampled, though unrecorded immune exposures were likely. The origin of this receptor is a man between 35 and 55 years old in good health and CMV-seronegative. The sample taken for sequencing was PBMCs. The rearrangement uses TRBV6-5 and TRBJ1-1; the D gene is possibly TRBD1 (5 bases). The CDR3 sequence: CASRGGTEAFF. CDR3 bases: TGTGCCAGCAGGGGGGGAACTGAAGCTTTCTTT.